This paragraph reports one TCR beta chain. This sample stems from a study of blood T cells in healthy people across ages. This CDR3 region has 15 residues. Germline-derived CDR1 and CDR2 are LNHNV and YYDKDF (reference sequence). V lost 0 bases, J lost 6 bases, and 5 bases stayed unmatched. A second about 6 to 11 cycle PCR used barcoded and J-beta primers. TCRdb ran MiXCR on the 5' RACE reads and lists one entry per CDR3 protein. The sample carries roughly 1.7 million distinct CDR3 sequences, about 35% recorded once. The sequence derives from a woman aged 25-40 years in good health. V is TRBV15 and J is TRBJ2-1, with TRBD2 matching over 7 bases. Input material: blood. CDR3 nucleotides: TGTGCCACCAGCAGAGAGGGGGGGGGAAGCAATGAGCAGTTCTTC. Translating gives CATSREGGGSNEQFF.